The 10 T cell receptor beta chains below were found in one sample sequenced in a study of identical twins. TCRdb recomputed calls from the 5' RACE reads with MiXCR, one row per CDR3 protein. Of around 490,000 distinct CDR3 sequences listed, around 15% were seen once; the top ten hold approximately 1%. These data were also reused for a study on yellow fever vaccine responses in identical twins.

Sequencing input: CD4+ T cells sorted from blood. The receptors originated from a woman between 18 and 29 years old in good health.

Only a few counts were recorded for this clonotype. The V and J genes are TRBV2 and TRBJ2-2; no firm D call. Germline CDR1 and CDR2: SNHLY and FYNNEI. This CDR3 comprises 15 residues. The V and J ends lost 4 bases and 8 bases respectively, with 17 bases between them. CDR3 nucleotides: TGTGCCAGCAGTGGCAGTGTACGGAGTCTTGGGGAGCTGTTTTTT. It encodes CASSGSVRSLGELFF. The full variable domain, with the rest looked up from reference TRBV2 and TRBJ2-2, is EPEVTQTPSHQVTQMGQEVILRCVPISNHLYFYWYRQILGQKVEFLVSFYNNEISEKSEIFDDQFSVERPDGSNFTLKIRSTKLEDSAMYFCASSGSVRSLGELFFGEGSRLTVL.

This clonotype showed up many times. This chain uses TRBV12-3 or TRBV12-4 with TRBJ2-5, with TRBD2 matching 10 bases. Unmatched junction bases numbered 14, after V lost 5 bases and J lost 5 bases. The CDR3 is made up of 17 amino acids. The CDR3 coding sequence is TGTGCCAGCAGTCTCCGACTAGCGGGTCGGGCATGGGAGACCCAGTACTTC. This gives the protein CASSLRLAGRAWETQYF.

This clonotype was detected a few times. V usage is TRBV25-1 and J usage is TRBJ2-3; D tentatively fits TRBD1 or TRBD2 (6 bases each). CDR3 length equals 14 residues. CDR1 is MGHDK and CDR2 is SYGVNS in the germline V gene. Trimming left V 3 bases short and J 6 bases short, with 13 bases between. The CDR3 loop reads CASSDTGGPDTQYF. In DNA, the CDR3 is TGTGCCAGCAGTGATACCGGGGGCCCCGATACGCAGTATTTT.

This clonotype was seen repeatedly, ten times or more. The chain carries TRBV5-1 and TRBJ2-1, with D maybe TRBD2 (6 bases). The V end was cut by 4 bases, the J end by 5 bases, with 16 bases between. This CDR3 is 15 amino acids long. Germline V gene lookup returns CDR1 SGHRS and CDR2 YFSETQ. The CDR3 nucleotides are TGCGCCAGCAGCCCGATTGGCGGGATGAACAATGAGCAGTTCTTC. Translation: CASSPIGGMNNEQFF.

The CDR3, as DNA: TGTGCCACCTCTCTTCCCGGGGGTACTCAGCCCCAGCATTTT. Protein: CATSLPGGTQPQHF. The V gene is TRBV24-1, the J gene TRBJ1-5; perhaps TRBD1 as D (5 bases). The V gene's germline CDR1 is KGHDR and CDR2 SFDVKD. V was clipped by 9 bases and J by 6 bases, with 17 bases between them. This CDR3 comprises 14 residues.

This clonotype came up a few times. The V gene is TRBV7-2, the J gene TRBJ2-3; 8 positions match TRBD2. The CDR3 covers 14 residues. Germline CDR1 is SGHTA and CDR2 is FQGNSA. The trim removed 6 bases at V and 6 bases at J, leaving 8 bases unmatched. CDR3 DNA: TGTGCCAGCAGACGGGGGGGCCGATGGGATACGCAGTATTTT. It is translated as CASRRGGRWDTQYF.

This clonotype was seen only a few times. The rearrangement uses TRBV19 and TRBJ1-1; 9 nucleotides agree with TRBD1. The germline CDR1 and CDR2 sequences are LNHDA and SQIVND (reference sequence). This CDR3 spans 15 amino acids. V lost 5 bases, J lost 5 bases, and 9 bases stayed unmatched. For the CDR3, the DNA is TGTGCCAGTAGTCTTCATGACAGGGGGGAAACTGAAGCTTTCTTT. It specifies CASSLHDRGETEAFF.

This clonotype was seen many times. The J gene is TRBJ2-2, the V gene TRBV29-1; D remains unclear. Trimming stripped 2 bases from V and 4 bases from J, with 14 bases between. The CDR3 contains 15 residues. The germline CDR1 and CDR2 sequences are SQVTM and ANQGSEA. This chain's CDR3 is CSVELRRPGTGELFF. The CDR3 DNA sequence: TGCAGCGTTGAATTGCGGAGACCGGGCACCGGGGAGCTGTTTTTT.

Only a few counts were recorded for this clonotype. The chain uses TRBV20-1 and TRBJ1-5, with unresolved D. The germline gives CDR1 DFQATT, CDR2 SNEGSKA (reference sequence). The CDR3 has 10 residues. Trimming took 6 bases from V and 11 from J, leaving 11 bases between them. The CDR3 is CSAQVGAQHF. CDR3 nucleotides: TGCAGTGCCCAGGTCGGAGCCCAGCATTTT.

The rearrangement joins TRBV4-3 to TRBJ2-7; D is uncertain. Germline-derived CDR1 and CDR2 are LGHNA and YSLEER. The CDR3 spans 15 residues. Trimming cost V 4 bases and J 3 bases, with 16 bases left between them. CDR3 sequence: CASSPQVNSYYEQYF. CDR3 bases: TGCGCCAGCAGCCCGCAGGTAAATAGCTACTACGAGCAGTACTTC.